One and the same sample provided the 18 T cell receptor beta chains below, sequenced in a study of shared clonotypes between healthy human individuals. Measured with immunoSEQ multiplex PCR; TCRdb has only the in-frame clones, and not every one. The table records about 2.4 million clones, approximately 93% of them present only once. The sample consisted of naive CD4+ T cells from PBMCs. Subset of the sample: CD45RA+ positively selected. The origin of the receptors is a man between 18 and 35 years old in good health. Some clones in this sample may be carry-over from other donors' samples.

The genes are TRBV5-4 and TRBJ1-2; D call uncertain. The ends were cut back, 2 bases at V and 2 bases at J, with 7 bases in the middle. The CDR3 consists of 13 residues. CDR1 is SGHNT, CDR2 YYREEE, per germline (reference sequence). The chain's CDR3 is CASSFRGNYGYTF. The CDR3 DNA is TGTGCCAGCAGCTTTCGGGGAAACTATGGCTACACCTTC.

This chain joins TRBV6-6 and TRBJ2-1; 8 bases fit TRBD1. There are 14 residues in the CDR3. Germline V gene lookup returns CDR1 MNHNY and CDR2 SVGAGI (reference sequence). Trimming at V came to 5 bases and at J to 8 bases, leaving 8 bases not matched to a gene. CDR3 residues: CASSPDRARYEQFF. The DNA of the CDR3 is TGTGCCAGCAGTCCGGACAGGGCGAGGTATGAGCAGTTCTTC.

In DNA form, the CDR3 reads TGTGCCAGCTCACCAGGCGGGAAGCAGGGTTCCTACGAGCAGTACTTC. Amino acid sequence: CASSPGGKQGSYEQYF. J is TRBJ2-7 and V is TRBV18; tentative D call: TRBD2 (6 bases). The CDR3 length is 16 residues. The germline V gene encodes CDR1 KGHSH and CDR2 LQKENI. V lost 2 bases and J 1 base, leaving 15 bases between the germline ends.

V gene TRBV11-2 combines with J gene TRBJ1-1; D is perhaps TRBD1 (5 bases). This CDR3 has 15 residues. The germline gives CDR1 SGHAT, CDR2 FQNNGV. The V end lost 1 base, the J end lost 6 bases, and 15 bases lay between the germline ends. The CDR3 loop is CASSLVGREFSEAFF. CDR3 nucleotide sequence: TGTGCCAGCAGCTTAGTGGGCAGGGAATTTTCTGAAGCTTTCTTT.

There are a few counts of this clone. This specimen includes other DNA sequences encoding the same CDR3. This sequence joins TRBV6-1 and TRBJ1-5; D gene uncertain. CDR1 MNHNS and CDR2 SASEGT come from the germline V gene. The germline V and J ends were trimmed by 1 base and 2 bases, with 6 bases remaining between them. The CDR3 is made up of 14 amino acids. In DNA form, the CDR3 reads TGTGCCAGCAGTGAAGGATGGGGCAATCAGCCCCAGCATTTT. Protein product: CASSEGWGNQPQHF.

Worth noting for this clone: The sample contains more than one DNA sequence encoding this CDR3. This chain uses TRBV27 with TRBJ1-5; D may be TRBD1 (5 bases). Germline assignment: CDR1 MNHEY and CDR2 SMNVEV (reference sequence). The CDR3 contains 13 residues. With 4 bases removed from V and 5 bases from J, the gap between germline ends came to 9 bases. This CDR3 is CASSSRRDQPQHF. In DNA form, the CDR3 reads TGTGCCAGCAGTTCCCGCAGGGATCAGCCCCAGCATTTT.

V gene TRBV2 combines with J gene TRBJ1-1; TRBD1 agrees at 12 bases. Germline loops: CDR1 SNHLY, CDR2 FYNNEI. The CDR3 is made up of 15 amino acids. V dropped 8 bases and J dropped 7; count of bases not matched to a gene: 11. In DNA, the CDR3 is TGTGCCAGCGCTGGGACAGGGGGCCCGGGAGGTGAAGCTTTCTTT. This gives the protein CASAGTGGPGGEAFF. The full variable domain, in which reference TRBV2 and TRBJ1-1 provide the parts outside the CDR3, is EPEVTQTPSHQVTQMGQEVILRCVPISNHLYFYWYRQILGQKVEFLVSFYNNEISEKSEIFDDQFSVERPDGSNFTLKIRSTKLEDSAMYFCASAGTGGPGGEAFFGQGTRLTVV.

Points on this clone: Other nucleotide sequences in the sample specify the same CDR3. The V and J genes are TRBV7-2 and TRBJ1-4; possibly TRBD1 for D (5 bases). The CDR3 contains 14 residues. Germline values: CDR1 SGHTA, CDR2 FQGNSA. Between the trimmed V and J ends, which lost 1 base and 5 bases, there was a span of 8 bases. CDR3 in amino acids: CASSLGRANEKLFF. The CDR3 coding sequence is TGTGCCAGCAGCTTAGGCAGGGCAAATGAAAAACTGTTTTTT. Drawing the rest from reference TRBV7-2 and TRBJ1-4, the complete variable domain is GAGVSQSPSNKVTEKGKDVELRCDPISGHTALYWYRQSLGQGLEFLIYFQGNSAPDKSGLPSDRFSAERTGGSVSTLTIQRTQQEDSAVYLCASSLGRANEKLFFGSGTQLSVL.

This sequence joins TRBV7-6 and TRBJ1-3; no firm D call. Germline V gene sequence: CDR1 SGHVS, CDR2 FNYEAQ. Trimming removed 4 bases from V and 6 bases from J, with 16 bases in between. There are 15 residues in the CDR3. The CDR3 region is CASSSQLGLENTIYF. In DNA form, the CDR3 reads TGTGCCAGCAGCTCGCAGTTAGGGTTAGAAAACACCATATATTTT. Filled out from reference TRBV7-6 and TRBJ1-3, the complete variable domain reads GAGVSQSPRYKVTKRGQDVALRCDPISGHVSLYWYRQALGQGPEFLTYFNYEAQQDKSGLPNDRFSAERPEGSISTLTIQRTEQRDSAMYRCASSSQLGLENTIYFGEGSWLTVV.

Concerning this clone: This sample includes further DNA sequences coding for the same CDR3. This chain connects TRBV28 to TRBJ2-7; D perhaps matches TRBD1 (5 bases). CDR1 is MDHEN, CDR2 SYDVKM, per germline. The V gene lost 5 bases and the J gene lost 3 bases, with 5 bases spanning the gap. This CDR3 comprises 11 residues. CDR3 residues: CASSRGYEQYF. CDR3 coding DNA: TGTGCCAGCAGTAGGGGCTACGAGCAGTACTTC.

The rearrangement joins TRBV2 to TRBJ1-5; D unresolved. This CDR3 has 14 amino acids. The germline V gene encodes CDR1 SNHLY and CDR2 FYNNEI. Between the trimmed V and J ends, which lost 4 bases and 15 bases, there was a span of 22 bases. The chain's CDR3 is CASSVPYGQYGPHF. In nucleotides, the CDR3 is TGTGCCAGCAGTGTCCCCTACGGTCAGTATGGCCCGCATTTT.

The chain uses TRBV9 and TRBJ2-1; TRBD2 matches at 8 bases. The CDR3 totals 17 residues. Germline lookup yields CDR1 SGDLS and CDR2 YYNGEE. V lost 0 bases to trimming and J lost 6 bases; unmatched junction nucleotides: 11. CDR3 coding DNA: TGTGCCAGCAGCGTAGCGGGAGGGTCCGGCGGGGGCAATGAGCAGTTCTTC. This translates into CASSVAGGSGGGNEQFF.

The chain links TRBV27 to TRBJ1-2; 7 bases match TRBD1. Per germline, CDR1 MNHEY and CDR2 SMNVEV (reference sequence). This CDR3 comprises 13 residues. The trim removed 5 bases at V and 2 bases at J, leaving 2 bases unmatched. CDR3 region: CASSQDRNYGYTF. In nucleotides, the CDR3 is TGTGCCAGCAGTCAGGACAGGAACTATGGCTACACCTTC.

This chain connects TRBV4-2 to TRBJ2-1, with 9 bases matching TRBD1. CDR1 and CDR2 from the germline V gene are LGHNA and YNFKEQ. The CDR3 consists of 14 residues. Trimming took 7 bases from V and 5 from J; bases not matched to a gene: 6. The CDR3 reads CASKTDRGDNEQFF. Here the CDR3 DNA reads TGTGCCAGCAAGACTGACAGGGGGGACAATGAGCAGTTCTTC.

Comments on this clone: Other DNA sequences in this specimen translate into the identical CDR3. Here the CDR3 reads CASSSPGNTEAFF. The DNA for the CDR3 is TGTGCCAGCAGTTCTCCTGGGAACACTGAAGCTTTCTTT. The chain employs TRBV28 and TRBJ1-1; unclear D gene. Germline V gene data show CDR1 as MDHEN and CDR2 as SYDVKM. The germline V and J ends were trimmed by 4 bases and 1 base, with 7 bases remaining between them. The CDR3 consists of 13 residues. Looking up the rest from reference TRBV28 and TRBJ1-1 gives the full variable domain: DVKVTQSSRYLVKRTGEKVFLECVQDMDHENMFWYRQDPGLGLRLIYFSYDVKMKEKGDIPEGYSVSREKKERFSLILESASTNQTSMYLCASSSPGNTEAFFGQGTRLTVV.

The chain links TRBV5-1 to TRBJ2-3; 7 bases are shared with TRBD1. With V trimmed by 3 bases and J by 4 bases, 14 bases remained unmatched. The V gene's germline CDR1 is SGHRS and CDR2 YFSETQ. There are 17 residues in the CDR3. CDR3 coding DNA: TGCGCCAGCAGCTCAATCCCGACAGGGATAGGTTCAGATACGCAGTATTTT. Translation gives CASSSIPTGIGSDTQYF.

The CDR3 DNA reads as TGTGCCAGTAGTATGTACAGTAACTATGGCTACACCTTC. Its protein product is CASSMYSNYGYTF. The chain recombines TRBV19 with TRBJ1-2; unclear D gene. The CDR3 has 13 residues. V lost 3 bases and J 1 base, leaving 6 bases between the germline ends. The germline V gene encodes CDR1 LNHDA and CDR2 SQIVND (reference sequence).

In nucleotides, the CDR3 is TGTGCCAGCAGCCTGGGACAGGGGGACTATGGCTACACCTTC. It specifies CASSLGQGDYGYTF. The chain links TRBV6-5 to TRBJ1-2, with TRBD1 identical over 11 bases. The germline V gene has CDR1 MNHEY and CDR2 SVGAGI. The CDR3 has 14 residues. Losses at the gene ends were 6 bases for V and 3 bases for J; bases not matched to a gene: 3.